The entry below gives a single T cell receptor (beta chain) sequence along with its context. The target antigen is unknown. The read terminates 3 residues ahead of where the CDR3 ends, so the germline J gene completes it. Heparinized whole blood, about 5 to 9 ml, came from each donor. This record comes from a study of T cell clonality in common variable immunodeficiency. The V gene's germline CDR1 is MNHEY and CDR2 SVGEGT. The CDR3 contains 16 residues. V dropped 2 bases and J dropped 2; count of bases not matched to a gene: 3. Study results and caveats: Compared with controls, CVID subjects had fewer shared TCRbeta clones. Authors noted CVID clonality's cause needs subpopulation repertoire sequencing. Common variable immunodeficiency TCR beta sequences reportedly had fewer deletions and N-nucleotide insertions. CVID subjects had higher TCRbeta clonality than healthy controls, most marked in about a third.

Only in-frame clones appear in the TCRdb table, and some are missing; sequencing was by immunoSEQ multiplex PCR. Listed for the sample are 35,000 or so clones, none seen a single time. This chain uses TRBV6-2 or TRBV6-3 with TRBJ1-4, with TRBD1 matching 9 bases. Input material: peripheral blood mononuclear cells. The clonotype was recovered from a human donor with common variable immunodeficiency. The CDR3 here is CASSYRDRATNEKLFF. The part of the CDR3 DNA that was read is TGTGCCAGCAGTTACAGGGACAGGGCTACTAATGAAAAA.